This T cell receptor (beta chain) is drawn from a study of shared clonotypes between healthy human individuals. About the study: The study used three CD4 naive, three CD4 memory, two CD8 naive and one CD8 memory plate per donor.

CD45RO-negative CD8 cells positively selected for CCR7 made up the naive population, which excluded terminally differentiated effector memory CD45RA+ cells. Each of the donors was a healthy adult who was HIV-negative and had not had a recent acute infection or vaccination. TCRdb's copy holds only in-frame clones and misses some; the assay was immunoSEQ multiplex PCR. The sample shows about 2.1 million clones, over 85% of them seen only once. J lost 7 bases, V lost 1 base, and 6 bases had no gene match. The CDR3 covers 16 residues. The germline V gene has CDR1 SGHVS and CDR2 FQNEAQ. The source material was naive CD8+ T cells from PBMCs. This clonotype was obtained from a man in his late teens or twenties in good health. Some clones in this sample may be carry-over from other donors' samples. The J gene is TRBJ2-2, the V gene TRBV7-8; 10 nucleotides match TRBD2. The CDR3 protein is CASSLVLAGVDGELFF. The CDR3 DNA reads TGTGCCAGCAGCTTAGTCCTAGCGGGAGTCGACGGGGAGCTGTTTTTT.